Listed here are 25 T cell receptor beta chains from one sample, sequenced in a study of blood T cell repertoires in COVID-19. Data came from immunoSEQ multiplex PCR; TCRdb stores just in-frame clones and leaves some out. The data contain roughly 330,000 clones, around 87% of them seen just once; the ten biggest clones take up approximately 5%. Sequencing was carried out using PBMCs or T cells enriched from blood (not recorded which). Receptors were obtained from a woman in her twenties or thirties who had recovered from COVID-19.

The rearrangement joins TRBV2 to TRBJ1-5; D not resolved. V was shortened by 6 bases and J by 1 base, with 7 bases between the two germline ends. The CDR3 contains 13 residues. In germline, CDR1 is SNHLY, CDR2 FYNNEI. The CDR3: CASRGGSNQPQHF. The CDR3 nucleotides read TGTGCCAGCAGGGGAGGGAGCAATCAGCCCCAGCATTTT.

The CDR3 DNA is TGTGCCAGTAGAGAACAGGGCCCTAACTATGGCTACACCTTC. It encodes CASREQGPNYGYTF. The chain employs TRBV19 and TRBJ1-2; perhaps TRBD1 as D (6 bases). The V end was cut by 6 bases, the J end by 0 bases, with 11 bases between. The CDR3 has 14 amino acids. Germline V gives CDR1 LNHDA, CDR2 SQIVND (reference sequence).

The CDR3 sequence: CASSLYRGATEAFF. CDR3 coding DNA: TGTGCCAGCAGCCTTTACAGGGGGGCCACTGAAGCTTTCTTT. V and J are TRBV3-1 (or the pseudogene TRBV3-2) and TRBJ1-1; 8 positions agree with TRBD1. The CDR3 spans 14 residues. Trimming took 4 bases from V and 4 from J; bases not matched to a gene: 5. CDR1 is LGHDT and CDR2 is YNNKEL in the germline V gene (reference sequence).

In DNA, the CDR3 is TGCGCCAGCAGTGAGTCGGCGATAGCGGGGCCCGGGGAGCTGTTTTTT. Residues: CASSESAIAGPGELFF. The chain recombines TRBV10-1 with TRBJ2-2, with TRBD2 identical over 8 bases. V lost 0 bases and J lost 6; bases outside the gene matches: 6. CDR3 length: 16 amino acids. Germline lookup yields CDR1 WNHNN and CDR2 SYGVQD (reference sequence).

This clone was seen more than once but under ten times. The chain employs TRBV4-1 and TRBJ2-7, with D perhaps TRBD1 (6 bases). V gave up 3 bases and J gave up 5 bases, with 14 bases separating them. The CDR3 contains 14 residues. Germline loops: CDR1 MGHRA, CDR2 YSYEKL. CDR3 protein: CASSHPDSMDEQYF. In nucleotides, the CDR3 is TGCGCCAGCAGCCACCCGGACAGTATGGACGAGCAGTACTTC.

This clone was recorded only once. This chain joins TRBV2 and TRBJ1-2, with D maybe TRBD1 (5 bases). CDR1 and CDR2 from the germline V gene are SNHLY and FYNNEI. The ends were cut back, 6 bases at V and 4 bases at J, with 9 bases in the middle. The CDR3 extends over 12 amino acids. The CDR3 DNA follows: TGTGCCAGCAGGACAGTGAGCTATGGCTACACCTTC. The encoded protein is CASRTVSYGYTF. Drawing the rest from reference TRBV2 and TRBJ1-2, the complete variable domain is EPEVTQTPSHQVTQMGQEVILRCVPISNHLYFYWYRQILGQKVEFLVSFYNNEISEKSEIFDDQFSVERPDGSNFTLKIRSTKLEDSAMYFCASRTVSYGYTFGSGTRLTVV.

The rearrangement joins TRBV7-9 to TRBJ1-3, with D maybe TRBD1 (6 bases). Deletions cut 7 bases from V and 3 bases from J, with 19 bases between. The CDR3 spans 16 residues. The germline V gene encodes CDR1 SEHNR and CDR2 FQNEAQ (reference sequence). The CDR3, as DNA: TGTGCCAGCAACTCCGACGGGGGGGCAGGTGGAAACACCATATATTTT. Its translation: CASNSDGGAGGNTIYF.

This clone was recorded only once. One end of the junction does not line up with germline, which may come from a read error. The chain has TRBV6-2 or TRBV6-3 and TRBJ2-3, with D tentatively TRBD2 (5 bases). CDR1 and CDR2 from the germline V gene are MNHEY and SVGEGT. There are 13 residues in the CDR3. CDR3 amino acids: CASRPPSRDTQYF. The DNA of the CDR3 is TGTGCCAGCAGGCCTCCTAGCAGAGATACGCAGTATTTT.

The chain's CDR3 is CASSLRIRQPQHF. In DNA form, the CDR3 reads TGTGCCAGCAGCTTACGTATCCGTCAGCCCCAGCATTTT. The chain employs TRBV7-2 and TRBJ1-5; D call uncertain. Germline CDR1 and CDR2: SGHTA and FQGNSA. CDR3 size: 13 residues. V lost 2 bases to trimming and J lost 6 bases, with 8 bases between them.

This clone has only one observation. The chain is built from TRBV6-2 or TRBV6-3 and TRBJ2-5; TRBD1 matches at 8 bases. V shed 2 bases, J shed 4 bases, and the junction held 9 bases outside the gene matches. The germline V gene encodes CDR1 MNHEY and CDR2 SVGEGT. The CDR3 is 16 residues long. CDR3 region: CASSYELPDRGETQYF. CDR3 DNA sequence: TGTGCCAGCAGTTACGAGCTTCCCGACAGGGGAGAGACCCAGTACTTC.

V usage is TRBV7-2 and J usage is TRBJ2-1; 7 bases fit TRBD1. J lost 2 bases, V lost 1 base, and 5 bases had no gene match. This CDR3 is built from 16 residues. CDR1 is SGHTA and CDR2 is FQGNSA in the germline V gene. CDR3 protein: CASSLGYRGAYNEQFF. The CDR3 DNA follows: TGTGCCAGCAGCTTAGGATACAGGGGAGCCTACAATGAGCAGTTCTTC.

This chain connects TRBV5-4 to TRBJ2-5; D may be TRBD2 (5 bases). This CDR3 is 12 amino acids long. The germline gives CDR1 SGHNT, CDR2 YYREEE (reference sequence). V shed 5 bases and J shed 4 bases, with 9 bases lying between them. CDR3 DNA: TGTGCCAGCAGAGCGGTTGGAGAGACCCAGTACTTC. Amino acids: CASRAVGETQYF.

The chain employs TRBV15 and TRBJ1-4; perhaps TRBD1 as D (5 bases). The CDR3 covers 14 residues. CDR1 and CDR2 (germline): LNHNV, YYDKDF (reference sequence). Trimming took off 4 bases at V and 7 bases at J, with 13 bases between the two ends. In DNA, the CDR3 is TGTGCCACCAGCACATCAGGGTGGGCTGAAAAACTGTTTTTT. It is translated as CATSTSGWAEKLFF.

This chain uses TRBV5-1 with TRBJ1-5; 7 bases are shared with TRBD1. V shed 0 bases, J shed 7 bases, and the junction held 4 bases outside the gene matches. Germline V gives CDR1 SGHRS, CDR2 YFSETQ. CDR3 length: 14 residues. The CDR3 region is CASSLVQGGQPQHF. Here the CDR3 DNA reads TGCGCCAGCAGCTTGGTCCAGGGGGGCCAGCCCCAGCATTTT.

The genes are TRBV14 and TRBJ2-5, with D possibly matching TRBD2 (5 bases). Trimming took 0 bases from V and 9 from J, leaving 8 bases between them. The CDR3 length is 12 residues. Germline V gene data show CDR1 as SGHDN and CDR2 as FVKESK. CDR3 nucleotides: TGTGCCAGCAGCCAAGAGAGGGTGGCCCAGTACTTC. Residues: CASSQERVAQYF.

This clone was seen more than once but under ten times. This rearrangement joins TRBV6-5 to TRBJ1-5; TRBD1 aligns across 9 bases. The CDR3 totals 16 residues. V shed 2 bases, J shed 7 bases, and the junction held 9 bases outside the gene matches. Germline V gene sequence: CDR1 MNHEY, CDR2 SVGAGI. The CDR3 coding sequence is TGTGCCAGCAGTTACGCCTGGACAGGGGATAACCAGCCCCAGCATTTT. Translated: CASSYAWTGDNQPQHF.

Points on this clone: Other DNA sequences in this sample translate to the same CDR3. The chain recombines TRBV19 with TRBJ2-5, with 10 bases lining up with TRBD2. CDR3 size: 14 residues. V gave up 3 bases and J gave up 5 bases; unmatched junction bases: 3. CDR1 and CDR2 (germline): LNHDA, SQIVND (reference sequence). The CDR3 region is CASSISGGKETQYF. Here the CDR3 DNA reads TGTGCCAGTAGTATTAGCGGGGGGAAGGAGACCCAGTACTTC.

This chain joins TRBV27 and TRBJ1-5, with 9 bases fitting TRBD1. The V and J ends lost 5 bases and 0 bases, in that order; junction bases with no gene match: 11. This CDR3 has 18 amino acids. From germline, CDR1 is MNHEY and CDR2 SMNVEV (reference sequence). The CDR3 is CASSPLGQGTYSNQPQHF. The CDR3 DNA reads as TGTGCCAGCAGTCCCCTAGGACAGGGGACATATAGCAATCAGCCCCAGCATTTT.

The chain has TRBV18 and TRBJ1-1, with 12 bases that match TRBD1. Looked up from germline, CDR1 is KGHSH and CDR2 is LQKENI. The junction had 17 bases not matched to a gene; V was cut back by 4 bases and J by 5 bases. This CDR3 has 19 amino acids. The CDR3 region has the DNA TGTGCCAGCTCACGGCGGGACCCGGGACAGGGGGCGAGGAGAACTGAAGCTTTCTTT. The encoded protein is CASSRRDPGQGARRTEAFF.

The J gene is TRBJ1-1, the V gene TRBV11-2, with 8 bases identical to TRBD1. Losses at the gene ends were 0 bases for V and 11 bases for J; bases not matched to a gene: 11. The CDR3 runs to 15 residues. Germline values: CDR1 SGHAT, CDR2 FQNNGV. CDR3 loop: CASSLDITGGGGAFF. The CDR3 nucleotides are TGTGCCAGCAGCTTAGATATAACAGGGGGGGGCGGCGCTTTCTTT.

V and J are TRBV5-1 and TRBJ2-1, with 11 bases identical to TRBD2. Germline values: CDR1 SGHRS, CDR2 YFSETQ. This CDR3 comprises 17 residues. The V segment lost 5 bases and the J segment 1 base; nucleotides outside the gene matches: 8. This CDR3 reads CASRGTSGTMSYNEQFF. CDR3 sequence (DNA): TGCGCCAGCAGAGGGACTAGCGGAACGATGTCCTACAATGAGCAGTTCTTC.

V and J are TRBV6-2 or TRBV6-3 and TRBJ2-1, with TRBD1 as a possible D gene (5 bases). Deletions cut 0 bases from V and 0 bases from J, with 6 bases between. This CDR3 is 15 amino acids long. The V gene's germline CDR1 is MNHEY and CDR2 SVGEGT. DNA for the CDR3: TGTGCCAGCAGTTACTCGACAGTCTCCTACAATGAGCAGTTCTTC. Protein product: CASSYSTVSYNEQFF.

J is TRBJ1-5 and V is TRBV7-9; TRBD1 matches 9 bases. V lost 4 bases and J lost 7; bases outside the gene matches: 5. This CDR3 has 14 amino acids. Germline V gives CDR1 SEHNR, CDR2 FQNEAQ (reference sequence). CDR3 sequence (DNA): TGTGCCAGCAGCTCAGGACAGGGGAGGCAGCCCCAGCATTTT. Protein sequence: CASSSGQGRQPQHF.

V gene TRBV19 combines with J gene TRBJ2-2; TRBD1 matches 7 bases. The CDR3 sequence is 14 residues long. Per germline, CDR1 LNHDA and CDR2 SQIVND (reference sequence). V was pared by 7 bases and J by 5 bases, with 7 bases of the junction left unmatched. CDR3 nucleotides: TGTGCCAGTAAGGGACAGTCCTTGACCGGGGAGCTGTTTTTT. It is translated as CASKGQSLTGELFF.

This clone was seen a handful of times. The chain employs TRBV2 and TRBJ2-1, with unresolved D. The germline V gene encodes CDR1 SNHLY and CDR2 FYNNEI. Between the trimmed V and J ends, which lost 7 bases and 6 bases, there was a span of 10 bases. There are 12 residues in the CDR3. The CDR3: CASTEQPNEQFF. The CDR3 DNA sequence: TGTGCCAGCACGGAACAGCCCAATGAGCAGTTCTTC.